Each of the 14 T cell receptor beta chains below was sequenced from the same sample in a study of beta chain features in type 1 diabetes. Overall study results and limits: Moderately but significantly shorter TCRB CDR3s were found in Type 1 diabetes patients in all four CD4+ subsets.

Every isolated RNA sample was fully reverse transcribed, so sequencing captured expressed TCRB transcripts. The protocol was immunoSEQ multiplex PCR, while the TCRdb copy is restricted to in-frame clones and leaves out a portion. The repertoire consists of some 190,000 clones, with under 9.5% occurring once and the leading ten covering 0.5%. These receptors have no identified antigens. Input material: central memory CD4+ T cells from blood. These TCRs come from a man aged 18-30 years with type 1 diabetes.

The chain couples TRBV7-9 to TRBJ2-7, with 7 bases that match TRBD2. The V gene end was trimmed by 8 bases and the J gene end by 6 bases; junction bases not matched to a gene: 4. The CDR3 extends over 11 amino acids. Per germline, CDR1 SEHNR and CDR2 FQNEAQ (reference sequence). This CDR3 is CASGRAIEQYF. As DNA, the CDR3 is TGTGCCAGCGGGAGGGCCATCGAGCAGTACTTC.

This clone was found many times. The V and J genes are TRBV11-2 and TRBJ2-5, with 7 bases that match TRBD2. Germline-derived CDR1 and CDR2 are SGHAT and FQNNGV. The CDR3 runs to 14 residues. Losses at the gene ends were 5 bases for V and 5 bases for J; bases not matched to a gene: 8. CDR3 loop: CASSPSGVGETQYF. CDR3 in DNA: TGTGCCAGCAGCCCAAGCGGGGTGGGGGAGACCCAGTACTTC. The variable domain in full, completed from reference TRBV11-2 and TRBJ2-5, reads EAGVAQSPRYKIIEKRQSVAFWCNPISGHATLYWYQQILGQGPKLLIQFQNNGVVDDSQLPKDRFSAERLKGVDSTLKIQPAKLEDSAVYLCASSPSGVGETQYFGPGTRLLVL.

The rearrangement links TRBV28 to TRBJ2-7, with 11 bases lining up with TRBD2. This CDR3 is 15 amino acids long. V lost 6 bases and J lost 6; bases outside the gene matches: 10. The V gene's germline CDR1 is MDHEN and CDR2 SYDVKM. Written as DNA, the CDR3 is TGTGCCAGCAGCTCTATAGCGGGAGGGCCGGGCGAGCAGTACTTC. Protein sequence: CASSSIAGGPGEQYF.

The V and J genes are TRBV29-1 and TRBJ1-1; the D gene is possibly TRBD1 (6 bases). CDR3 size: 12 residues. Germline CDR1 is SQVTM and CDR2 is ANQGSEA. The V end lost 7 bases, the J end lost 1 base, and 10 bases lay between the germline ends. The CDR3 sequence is CSDLRGNTEAFF. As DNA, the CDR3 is TGCAGCGATCTCAGGGGGAACACTGAAGCTTTCTTT.

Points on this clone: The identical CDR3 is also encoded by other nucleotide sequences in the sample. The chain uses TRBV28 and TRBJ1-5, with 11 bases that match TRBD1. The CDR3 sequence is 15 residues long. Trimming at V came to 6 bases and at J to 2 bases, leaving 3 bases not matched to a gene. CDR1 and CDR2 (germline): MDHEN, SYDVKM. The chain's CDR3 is CASRWGQGGNQPQHF. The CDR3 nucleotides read TGTGCCAGCAGATGGGGACAGGGGGGCAATCAGCCCCAGCATTTT.

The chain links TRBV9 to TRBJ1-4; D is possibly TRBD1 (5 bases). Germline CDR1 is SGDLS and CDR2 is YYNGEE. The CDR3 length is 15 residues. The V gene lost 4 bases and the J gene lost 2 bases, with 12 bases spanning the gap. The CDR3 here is CASSPRGGTNEKLFF. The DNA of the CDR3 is TGTGCCAGCAGCCCGCGGGGGGGTACTAATGAAAAACTGTTTTTT.

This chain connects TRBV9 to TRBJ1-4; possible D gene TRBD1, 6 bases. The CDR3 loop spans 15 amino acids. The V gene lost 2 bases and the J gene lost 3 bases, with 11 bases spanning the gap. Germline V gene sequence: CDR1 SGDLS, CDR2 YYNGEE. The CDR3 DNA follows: TGTGCCAGCAGCGTTTCGGGACACCCTAATGAAAAACTGTTTTTT. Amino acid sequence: CASSVSGHPNEKLFF.

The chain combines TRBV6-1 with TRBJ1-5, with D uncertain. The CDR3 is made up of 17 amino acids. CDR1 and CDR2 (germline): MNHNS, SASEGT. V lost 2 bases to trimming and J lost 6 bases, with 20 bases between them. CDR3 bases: TGTGCCAGCAGTGAAACGGCGGTGGAAGCCTCGGGTCAGCCCCAGCATTTT. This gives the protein CASSETAVEASGQPQHF.

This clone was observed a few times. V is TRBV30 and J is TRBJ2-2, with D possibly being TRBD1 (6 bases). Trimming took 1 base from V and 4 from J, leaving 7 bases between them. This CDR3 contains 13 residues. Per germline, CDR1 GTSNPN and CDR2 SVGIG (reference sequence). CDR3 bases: TGTGCCTGGAGTGACAGGGCCACCGGGGAGCTGTTTTTT. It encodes CAWSDRATGELFF.

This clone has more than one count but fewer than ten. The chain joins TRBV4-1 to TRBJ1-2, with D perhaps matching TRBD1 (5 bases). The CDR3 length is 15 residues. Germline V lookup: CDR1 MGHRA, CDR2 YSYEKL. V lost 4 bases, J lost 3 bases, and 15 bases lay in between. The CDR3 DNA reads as TGCGCCAGCAGCCTCCACGGGGGGAACGACTATGGCTACACCTTC. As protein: CASSLHGGNDYGYTF.

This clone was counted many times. CDR3 sequence reads: CASSPFQGADTQYF. CDR3 DNA sequence: TGTGCCAGCAGCCCATTCCAGGGCGCAGATACGCAGTATTTT. J is TRBJ2-3 and V is TRBV5-4; tentative D call: TRBD1 (5 bases). The germline V and J ends were trimmed by 4 bases and 4 bases, with 13 bases remaining between them. Germline CDR1 reads SGHNT; CDR2 reads YYREEE (reference sequence). CDR3 size: 14 residues. Drawing the rest from reference TRBV5-4 and TRBJ2-3, the complete variable domain is ETGVTQSPTHLIKTRGQQVTLRCSSQSGHNTVSWYQQALGQGPQFIFQYYREEENGRGNFPPRFSGLQFPNYSSELNVNALELDDSALYLCASSPFQGADTQYFGPGTRLTVL.

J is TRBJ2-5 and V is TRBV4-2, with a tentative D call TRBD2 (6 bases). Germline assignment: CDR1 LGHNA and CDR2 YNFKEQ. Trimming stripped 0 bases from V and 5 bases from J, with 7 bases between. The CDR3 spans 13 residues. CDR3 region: CASSQDRGETQYF. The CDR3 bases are TGTGCCAGCAGCCAAGATCGGGGGGAGACCCAGTACTTC.

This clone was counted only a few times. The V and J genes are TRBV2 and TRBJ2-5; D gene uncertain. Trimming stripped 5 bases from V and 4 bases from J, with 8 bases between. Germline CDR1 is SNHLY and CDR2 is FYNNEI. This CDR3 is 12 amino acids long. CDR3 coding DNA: TGTGCCAGCAGTCAGGCTATAGAGACCCAGTACTTC. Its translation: CASSQAIETQYF.

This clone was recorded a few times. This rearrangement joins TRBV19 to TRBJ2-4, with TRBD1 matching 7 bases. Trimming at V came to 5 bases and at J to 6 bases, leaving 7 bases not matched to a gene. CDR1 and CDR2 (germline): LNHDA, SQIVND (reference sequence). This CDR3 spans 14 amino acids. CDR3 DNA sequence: TGTGCCAGTAGTGTAGGTCAGGGGGTAAACATTCAGTACTTC. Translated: CASSVGQGVNIQYF.